The sequence of this T cell receptor beta chain was determined in a study of T cells after yellow fever vaccination. Looking at the study overall: Preparation of the low-cell-number fractions used SMART-Seq v4 Ultra Low Input.

Study-wide points: Clones from primary vaccination mostly reappeared after the booster (around 96% CD4, over 85% CD8). Weaker overall was a secondary response that nonetheless peaked faster, on day 5 versus 15.

Via MiXCR, TCRdb re-called the 5' RACE reads, giving one row per CDR3 protein. In the table there are about 580,000 distinct CDR3 sequences, about a sixth of which are singletons. As for this clonotype: Its matching antigen is unknown.

CDR3 length equals 13 residues. Per the germline V gene, CDR1 is MNHNS and CDR2 is SASEGT. V lost 5 bases, J lost 8 bases, and 15 bases lay in between. This TCR was sampled from a man aged 18 to 29 who received the YFV17D yellow fever vaccine. The chain employs TRBV6-1 and TRBJ1-2; a weak D match, TRBD1 (6 bases). Specimen: PBMCs, collected more than 4 days after the first yellow fever vaccination. The CDR3 sequence: CASSPRTVQGYTF. Here the CDR3 DNA reads TGTGCCAGCAGTCCCCGGACAGTTCAAGGCTACACCTTC.